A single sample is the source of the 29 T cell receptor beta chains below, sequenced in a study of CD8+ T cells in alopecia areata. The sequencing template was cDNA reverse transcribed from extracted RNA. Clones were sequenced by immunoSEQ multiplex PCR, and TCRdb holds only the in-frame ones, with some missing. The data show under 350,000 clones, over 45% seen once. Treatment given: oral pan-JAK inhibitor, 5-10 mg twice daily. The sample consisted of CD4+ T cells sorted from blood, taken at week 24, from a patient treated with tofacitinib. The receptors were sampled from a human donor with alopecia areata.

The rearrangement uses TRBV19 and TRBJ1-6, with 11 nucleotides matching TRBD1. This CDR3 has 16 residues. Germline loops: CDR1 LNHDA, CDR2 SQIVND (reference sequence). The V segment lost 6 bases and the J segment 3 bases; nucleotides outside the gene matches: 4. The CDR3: CASSPGTGGYNSPLHF. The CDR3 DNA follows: TGTGCCAGTAGCCCCGGGACAGGGGGCTATAATTCACCCCTCCACTTT.

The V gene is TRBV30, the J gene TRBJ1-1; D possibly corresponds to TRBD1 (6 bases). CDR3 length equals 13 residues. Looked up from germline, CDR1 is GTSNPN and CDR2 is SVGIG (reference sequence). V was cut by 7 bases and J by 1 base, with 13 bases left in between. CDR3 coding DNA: TGTGCCTTTAACCGGGACACGAACACTGAAGCTTTCTTT. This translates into CAFNRDTNTEAFF.

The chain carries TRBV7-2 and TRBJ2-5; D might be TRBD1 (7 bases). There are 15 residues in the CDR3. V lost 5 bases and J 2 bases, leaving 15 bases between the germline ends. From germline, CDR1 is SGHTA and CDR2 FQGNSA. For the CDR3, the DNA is TGTGCCAGCAGCCCCAGGGGGGCGCCACAAGAGACCCAGTACTTC. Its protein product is CASSPRGAPQETQYF.

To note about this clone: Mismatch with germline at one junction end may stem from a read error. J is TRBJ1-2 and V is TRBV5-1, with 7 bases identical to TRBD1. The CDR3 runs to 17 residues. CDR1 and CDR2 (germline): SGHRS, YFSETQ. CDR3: CASRLEVRTGQGYGYTF. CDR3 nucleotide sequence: TGCGCCAGCAGGTTGGAGGTGAGGACAGGCCAGGGATATGGCTACACCTTC.

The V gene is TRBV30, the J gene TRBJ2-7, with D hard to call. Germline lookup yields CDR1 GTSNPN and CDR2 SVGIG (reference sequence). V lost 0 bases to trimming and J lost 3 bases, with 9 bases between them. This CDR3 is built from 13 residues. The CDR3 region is CAWSVRGLYEQYF. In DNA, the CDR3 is TGTGCCTGGAGTGTACGTGGCCTCTACGAGCAGTACTTC.

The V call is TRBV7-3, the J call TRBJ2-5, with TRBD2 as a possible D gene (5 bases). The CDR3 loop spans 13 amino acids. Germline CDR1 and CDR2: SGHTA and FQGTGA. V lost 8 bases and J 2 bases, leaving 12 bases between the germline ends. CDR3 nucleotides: TGTGCCAGCGGGAAAGGGAGTCAAGAGACCCAGTACTTC. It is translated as CASGKGSQETQYF.

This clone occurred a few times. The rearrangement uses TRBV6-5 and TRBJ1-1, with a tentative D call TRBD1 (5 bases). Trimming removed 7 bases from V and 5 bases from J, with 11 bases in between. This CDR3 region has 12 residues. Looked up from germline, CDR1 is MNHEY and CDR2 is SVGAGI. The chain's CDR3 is CASTPGGTEAFF. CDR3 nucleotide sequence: TGTGCCAGCACCCCTGGGGGGACTGAAGCTTTCTTT.

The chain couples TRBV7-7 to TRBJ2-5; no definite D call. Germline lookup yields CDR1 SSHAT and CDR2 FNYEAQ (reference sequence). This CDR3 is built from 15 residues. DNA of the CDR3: TGTGCTAGCTCCTACGTGGGCAGGCCGCCTAGGGCCCAGTACTTC. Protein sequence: CASSYVGRPPRAQYF.

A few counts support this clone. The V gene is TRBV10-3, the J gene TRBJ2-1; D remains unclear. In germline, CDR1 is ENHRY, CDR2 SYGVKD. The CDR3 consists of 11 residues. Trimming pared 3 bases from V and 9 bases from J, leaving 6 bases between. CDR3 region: CAISDPGEQFF. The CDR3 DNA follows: TGTGCCATCAGTGATCCGGGTGAGCAGTTCTTC.

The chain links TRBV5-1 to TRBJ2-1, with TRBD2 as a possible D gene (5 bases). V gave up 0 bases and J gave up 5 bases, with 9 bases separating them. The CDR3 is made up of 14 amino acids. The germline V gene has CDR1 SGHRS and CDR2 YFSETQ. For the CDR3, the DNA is TGCGCCAGCAGCTTGGCCGGGGATCACAATGAGCAGTTCTTC. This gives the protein CASSLAGDHNEQFF.

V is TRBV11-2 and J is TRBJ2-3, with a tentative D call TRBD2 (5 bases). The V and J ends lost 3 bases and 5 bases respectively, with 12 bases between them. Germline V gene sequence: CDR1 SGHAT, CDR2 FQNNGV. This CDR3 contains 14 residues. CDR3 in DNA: TGTGCCAGCAGCTTTCTGACGGCGGGAGATACGCAGTATTTT. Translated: CASSFLTAGDTQYF.

The DNA for the CDR3 is TGTGCCAGCAGTGAAGGGTCAGAAGAGACCCAGTACTTC. This sequence encodes CASSEGSEETQYF. The chain has TRBV2 and TRBJ2-5; D call uncertain. Trimming took 1 base from V and 3 from J, leaving 6 bases between them. The CDR3 is 13 residues long. CDR1 and CDR2 (germline): SNHLY, FYNNEI.

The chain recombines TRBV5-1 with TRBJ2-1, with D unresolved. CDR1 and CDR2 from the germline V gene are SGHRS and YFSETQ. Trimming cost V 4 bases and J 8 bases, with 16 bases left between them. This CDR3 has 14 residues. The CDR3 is CASSRFQNPDEQFF. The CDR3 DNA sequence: TGCGCCAGCAGCAGGTTCCAAAACCCCGATGAGCAGTTCTTC.

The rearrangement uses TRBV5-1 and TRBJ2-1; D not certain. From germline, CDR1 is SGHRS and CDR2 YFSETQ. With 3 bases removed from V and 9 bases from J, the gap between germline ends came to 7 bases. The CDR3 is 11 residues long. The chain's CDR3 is CASSSVGEQFF. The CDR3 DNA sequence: TGCGCCAGCAGCTCGGTTGGTGAGCAGTTCTTC. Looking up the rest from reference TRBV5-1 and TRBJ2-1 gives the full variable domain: KAGVTQTPRYLIKTRGQQVTLSCSPISGHRSVSWYQQTPGQGLQFLFEYFSETQRNKGNFPGRFSGRQFSNSRSEMNVSTLELGDSALYLCASSSVGEQFFGPGTRLTVL.

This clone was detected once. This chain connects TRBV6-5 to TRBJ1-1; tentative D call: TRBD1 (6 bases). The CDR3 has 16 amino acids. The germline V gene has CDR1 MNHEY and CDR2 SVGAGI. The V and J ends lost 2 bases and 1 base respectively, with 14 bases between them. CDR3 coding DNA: TGTGCCAGCAGTTACGAGACAGGTCTAGGGAACACTGAAGCTTTCTTT. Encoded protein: CASSYETGLGNTEAFF.

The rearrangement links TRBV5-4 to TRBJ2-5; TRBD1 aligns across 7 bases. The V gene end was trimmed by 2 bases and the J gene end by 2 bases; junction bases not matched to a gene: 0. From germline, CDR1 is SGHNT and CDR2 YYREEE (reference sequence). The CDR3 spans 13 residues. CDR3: CASSFRGQETQYF. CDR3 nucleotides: TGTGCCAGCAGCTTCAGGGGGCAAGAGACCCAGTACTTC.

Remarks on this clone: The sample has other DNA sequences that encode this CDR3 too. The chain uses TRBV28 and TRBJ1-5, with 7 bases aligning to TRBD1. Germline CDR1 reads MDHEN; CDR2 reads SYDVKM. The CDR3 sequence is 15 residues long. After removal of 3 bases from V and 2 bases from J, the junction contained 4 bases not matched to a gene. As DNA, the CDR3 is TGTGCCAGCAGTTTCAGGGGGAGAGGCAATCAGCCCCAGCATTTT. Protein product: CASSFRGRGNQPQHF.

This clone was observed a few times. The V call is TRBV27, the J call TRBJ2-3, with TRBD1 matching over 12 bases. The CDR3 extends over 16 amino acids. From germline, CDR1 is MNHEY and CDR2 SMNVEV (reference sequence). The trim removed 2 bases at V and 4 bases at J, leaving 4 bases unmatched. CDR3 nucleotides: TGTGCCAGCAGTTTAGAGGGGACAGGGGGCTCAGATACGCAGTATTTT. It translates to CASSLEGTGGSDTQYF.

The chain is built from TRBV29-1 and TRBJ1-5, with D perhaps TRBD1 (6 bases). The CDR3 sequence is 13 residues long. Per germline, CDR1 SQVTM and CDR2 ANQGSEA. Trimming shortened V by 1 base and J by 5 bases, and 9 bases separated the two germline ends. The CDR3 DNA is TGCAGCGTTGAAGGCTCAGGGGATCAGCCCCAGCATTTT. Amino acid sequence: CSVEGSGDQPQHF. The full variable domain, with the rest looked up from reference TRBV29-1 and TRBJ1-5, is SAVISQKPSRDICQRGTSLTIQCQVDSQVTMMFWYRQQPGQSLTLIATANQGSEATYESGFVIDKFPISRPNLTFSTLTVSNMSPEDSSIYLCSVEGSGDQPQHFGDGTRLSIL.

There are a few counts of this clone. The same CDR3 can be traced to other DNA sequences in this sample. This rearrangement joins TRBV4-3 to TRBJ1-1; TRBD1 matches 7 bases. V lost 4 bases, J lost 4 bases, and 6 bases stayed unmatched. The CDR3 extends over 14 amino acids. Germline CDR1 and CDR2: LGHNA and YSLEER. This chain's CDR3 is CASSLDRASTEAFF. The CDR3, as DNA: TGCGCCAGCAGCCTCGACAGGGCGAGCACTGAAGCTTTCTTT.

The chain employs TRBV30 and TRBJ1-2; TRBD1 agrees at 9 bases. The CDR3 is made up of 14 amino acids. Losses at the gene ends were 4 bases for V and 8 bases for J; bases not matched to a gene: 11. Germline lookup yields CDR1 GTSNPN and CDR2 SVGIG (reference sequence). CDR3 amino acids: CAWTPLDRGWGYTF. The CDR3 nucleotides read TGTGCCTGGACTCCGCTGGACAGGGGTTGGGGCTACACCTTC.

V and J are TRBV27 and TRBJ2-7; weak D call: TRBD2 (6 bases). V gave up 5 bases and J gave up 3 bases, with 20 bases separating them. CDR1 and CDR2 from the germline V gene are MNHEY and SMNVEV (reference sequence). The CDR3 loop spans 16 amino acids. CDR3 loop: CASSAGGRDGGYEQYF. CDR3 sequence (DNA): TGTGCCAGCAGTGCCGGTGGCAGGGACGGGGGCTACGAGCAGTACTTC.

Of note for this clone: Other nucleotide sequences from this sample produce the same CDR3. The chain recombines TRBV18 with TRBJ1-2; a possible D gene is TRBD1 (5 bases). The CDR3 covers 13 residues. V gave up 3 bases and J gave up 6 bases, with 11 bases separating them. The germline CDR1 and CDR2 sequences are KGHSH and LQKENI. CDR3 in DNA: TGTGCCAGCTCACCCCAGGGCAGGGATGGCTACACCTTC. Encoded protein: CASSPQGRDGYTF.

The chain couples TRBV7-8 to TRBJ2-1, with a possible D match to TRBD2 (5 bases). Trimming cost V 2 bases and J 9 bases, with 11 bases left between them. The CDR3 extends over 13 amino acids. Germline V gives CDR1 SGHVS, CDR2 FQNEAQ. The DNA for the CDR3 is TGTGCCAGCAGCTTACATGGCCGGGGTGAGCAGTTCTTC. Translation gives CASSLHGRGEQFF. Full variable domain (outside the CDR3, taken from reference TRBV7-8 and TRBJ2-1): GAGVSQSPRYKVAKRGQDVALRCDPISGHVSLFWYQQALGQGPEFLTYFQNEAQLDKSGLPSDRFFAERPEGSVSTLKIQRTQQEDSAVYLCASSLHGRGEQFFGPGTRLTVL.

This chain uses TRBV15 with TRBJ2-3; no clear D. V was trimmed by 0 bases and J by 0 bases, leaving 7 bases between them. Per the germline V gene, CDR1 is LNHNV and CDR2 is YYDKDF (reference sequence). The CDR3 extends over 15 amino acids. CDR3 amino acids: CATSRDGLSTDTQYF. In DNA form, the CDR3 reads TGTGCCACCAGCAGAGATGGGTTGAGCACAGATACGCAGTATTTT.

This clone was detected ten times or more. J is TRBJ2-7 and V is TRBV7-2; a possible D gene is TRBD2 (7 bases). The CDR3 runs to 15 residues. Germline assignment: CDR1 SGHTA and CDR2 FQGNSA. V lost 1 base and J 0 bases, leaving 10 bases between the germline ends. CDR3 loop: CASSLERGASYEQYF. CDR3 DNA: TGTGCCAGCAGCTTAGAACGGGGGGCCTCCTACGAGCAGTACTTC. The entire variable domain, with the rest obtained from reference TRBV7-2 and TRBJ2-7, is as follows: GAGVSQSPSNKVTEKGKDVELRCDPISGHTALYWYRQSLGQGLEFLIYFQGNSAPDKSGLPSDRFSAERTGGSVSTLTIQRTQQEDSAVYLCASSLERGASYEQYFGPGTRLTVT.

The CDR3 bases are TGCGCCAGCACCCGACCGGGACGGGGGGGGTTAGAGACCCAGTACTTC. Encoded protein: CASTRPGRGGLETQYF. The V and J genes are TRBV5-1 and TRBJ2-5; 8 positions match TRBD2. The CDR3 consists of 16 residues. The trim removed 6 bases at V and 4 bases at J, leaving 14 bases unmatched. Germline-derived CDR1 and CDR2 are SGHRS and YFSETQ.

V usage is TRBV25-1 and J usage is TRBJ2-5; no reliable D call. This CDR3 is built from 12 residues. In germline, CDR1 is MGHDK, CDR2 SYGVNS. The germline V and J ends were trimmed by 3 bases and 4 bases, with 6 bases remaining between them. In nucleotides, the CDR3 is TGTGCCAGCAGTGATAGGGCAGAGACCCAGTACTTC. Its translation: CASSDRAETQYF. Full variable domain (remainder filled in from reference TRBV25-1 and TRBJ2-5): EADIYQTPRYLVIGTGKKITLECSQTMGHDKMYWYQQDPGMELHLIHYSYGVNSTEKGDLSSESTVSRIRTEHFPLTLESARPSHTSQYLCASSDRAETQYFGPGTRLLVL.

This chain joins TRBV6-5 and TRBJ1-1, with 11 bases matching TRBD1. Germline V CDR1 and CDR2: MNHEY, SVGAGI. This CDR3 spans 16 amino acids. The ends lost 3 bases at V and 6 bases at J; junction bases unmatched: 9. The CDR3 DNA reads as TGTGCCAGCAGTTATAACCGGGACAGGGGGTCTCCTGAAGCTTTCTTT. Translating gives CASSYNRDRGSPEAFF.